The 11 T cell receptor beta chains below come from one sample, sequenced in a study of OX40 agonist ivuxolimab in advanced cancers. Generated by immunoSEQ multiplex PCR, the TCRdb table keeps only in-frame clones and is missing some. This sample has over 90,000 clones; roughly 94% occur once, and the top ten carry more than 0.15%. Source: CD4+ or CD8+ T cells sorted from blood, taken in a trial of the OX40 agonist ivuxolimab. The source is an adult with an advanced solid tumor such as melanoma, head and neck, liver or kidney cancer.

This clone occurred once. V gene TRBV18 combines with J gene TRBJ2-7; 7 bases are shared with TRBD2. V shed 5 bases, J shed 3 bases, and the junction held 7 bases outside the gene matches. CDR3 length equals 14 residues. Germline values: CDR1 KGHSH, CDR2 LQKENI. CDR3 coding DNA: TGTGCCAGCTCAGGTGGACTAGGCGGCTACGAGCAGTACTTC. Translated, it gives CASSGGLGGYEQYF.

This sequence joins TRBV4-2 and TRBJ2-3; D gene unclear. The ends were cut back, 2 bases at V and 0 bases at J, with 6 bases in the middle. In germline, CDR1 is LGHNA, CDR2 YNFKEQ. This CDR3 spans 14 amino acids. For the CDR3, the DNA is TGTGCCAGCAGCCAACCCCCTAGCACAGATACGCAGTATTTT. Translated, it gives CASSQPPSTDTQYF.

This clone occurred once. This sequence joins TRBV5-4 and TRBJ2-2, with 7 bases identical to TRBD1. The germline V gene encodes CDR1 SGHNT and CDR2 YYREEE (reference sequence). With V trimmed by 1 base and J by 1 base, 4 bases remained unmatched. The CDR3 length is 16 residues. The CDR3 reads CASSLSGTVNTGELFF. Here the CDR3 DNA reads TGTGCCAGCAGCTTGAGTGGGACAGTGAACACCGGGGAGCTGTTTTTT.

Comments on this clone: This specimen includes other DNA sequences encoding the same CDR3. This rearrangement joins TRBV6-1 to TRBJ1-5; 8 bases are a match to TRBD1. Germline-derived CDR1 and CDR2 are MNHNS and SASEGT. CDR3 length: 15 amino acids. The ends lost 5 bases at V and 6 bases at J; junction bases unmatched: 9. CDR3 in amino acids: CASSIGQGIGQPQHF. The CDR3 DNA sequence: TGTGCCAGCAGTATTGGACAGGGTATAGGTCAGCCCCAGCATTTT.

The V call is TRBV27, the J call TRBJ1-2; 7 bases match TRBD1. CDR3 size: 12 residues. V was pared by 6 bases and J by 7 bases, with 5 bases of the junction left unmatched. The germline V gene encodes CDR1 MNHEY and CDR2 SMNVEV (reference sequence). CDR3 loop: CASSQTGVGYTF. For the CDR3, the DNA is TGTGCCAGCAGCCAAACAGGGGTTGGCTACACCTTC.

The chain carries TRBV28 and TRBJ1-1; D is unclear. The CDR3 has 14 residues. V was shortened by 2 bases and J by 5 bases, with 12 bases between the two germline ends. Germline CDR1 MDHEN, CDR2 SYDVKM. CDR3 protein: CASSLGQFGTEAFF. The CDR3 DNA follows: TGTGCCAGCAGTTTAGGGCAGTTCGGGACTGAAGCTTTCTTT.

V gene TRBV7-6 combines with J gene TRBJ1-2, with D hard to call. Germline V gives CDR1 SGHVS, CDR2 FNYEAQ. The CDR3 is made up of 16 amino acids. The V and J ends lost 2 bases and 2 bases respectively, with 15 bases between them. Written as DNA, the CDR3 is TGTGCCAGCAGCTTAATAGTGGGATCAACCAACTATGGCTACACCTTC. Its protein product is CASSLIVGSTNYGYTF.

The chain carries TRBV9 and TRBJ1-1; TRBD1 is a possible D gene (5 bases). V lost 4 bases and J 0 bases, leaving 13 bases between the germline ends. Germline CDR1 and CDR2: SGDLS and YYNGEE. This CDR3 comprises 15 residues. CDR3 amino acids: CASSPRGDLNTEAFF. The CDR3 bases are TGTGCCAGCAGCCCTCGAGGGGACCTGAACACTGAAGCTTTCTTT.

The chain has TRBV6-1 and TRBJ1-2; no definite D call. Germline V gene sequence: CDR1 MNHNS, CDR2 SASEGT. The CDR3 is 13 amino acids. Between the trimmed V and J ends, which lost 2 bases and 2 bases, there was a span of 6 bases. DNA for the CDR3: TGTGCCAGCAGTGAATGGTCGAACTATGGCTACACCTTC. It is translated as CASSEWSNYGYTF.

The rearrangement links TRBV7-2 to TRBJ1-5, with TRBD1 as a possible D gene (6 bases). V shed 4 bases and J shed 3 bases, with 13 bases lying between them. The CDR3 runs to 15 residues. CDR1 and CDR2 from the germline V gene are SGHTA and FQGNSA. CDR3 sequence reads: CASSSDRRINQPQHF. CDR3 bases: TGTGCCAGCAGCTCCGACAGGAGAATCAATCAGCCCCAGCATTTT.

The rearrangement uses TRBV7-3 and TRBJ1-4, with a tentative D call TRBD1 (5 bases). This CDR3 is 15 amino acids long. Germline V gives CDR1 SGHTA, CDR2 FQGTGA. Trimming shortened V by 2 bases and J by 8 bases, and 15 bases separated the two germline ends. CDR3 protein: CASSLSTVEGEKLFF. CDR3 DNA: TGTGCCAGCAGCTTATCGACGGTGGAGGGGGAAAAACTGTTTTTT. The variable domain in full, completed from reference TRBV7-3 and TRBJ1-4, reads GAGVSQTPSNKVTEKGKYVELRCDPISGHTALYWYRQSLGQGPEFLIYFQGTGAADDSGLPNDRFFAVRPEGSVSTLKIQRTERGDSAVYLCASSLSTVEGEKLFFGSGTQLSVL.